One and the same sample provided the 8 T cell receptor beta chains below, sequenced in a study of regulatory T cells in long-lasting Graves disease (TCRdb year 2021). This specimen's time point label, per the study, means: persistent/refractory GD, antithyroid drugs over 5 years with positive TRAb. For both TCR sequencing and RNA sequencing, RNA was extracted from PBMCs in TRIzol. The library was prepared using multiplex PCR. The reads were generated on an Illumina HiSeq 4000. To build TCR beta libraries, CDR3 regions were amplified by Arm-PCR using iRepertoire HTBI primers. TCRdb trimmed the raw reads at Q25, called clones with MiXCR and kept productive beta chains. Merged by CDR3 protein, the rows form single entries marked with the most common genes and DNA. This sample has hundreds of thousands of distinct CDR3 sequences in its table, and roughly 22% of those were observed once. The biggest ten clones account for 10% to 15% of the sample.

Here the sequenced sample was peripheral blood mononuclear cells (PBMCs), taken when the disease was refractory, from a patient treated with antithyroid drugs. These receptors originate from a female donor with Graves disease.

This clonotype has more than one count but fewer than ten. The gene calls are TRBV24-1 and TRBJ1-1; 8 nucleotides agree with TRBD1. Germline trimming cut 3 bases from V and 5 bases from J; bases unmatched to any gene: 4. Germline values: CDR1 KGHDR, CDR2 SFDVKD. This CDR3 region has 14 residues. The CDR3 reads CATSDAGGWTEAFF. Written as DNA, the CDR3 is TGTGCCACCAGTGATGCAGGGGGCTGGACTGAAGCTTTCTTT.

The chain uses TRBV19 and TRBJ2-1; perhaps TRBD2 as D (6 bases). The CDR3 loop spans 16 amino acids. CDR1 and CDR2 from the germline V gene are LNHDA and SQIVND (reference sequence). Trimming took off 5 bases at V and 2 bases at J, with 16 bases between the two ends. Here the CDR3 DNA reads TGTGCCAGTAGTGGGGCGGGGTTAAGGCCCTACAATGAGCAGTTCTTC. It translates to CASSGAGLRPYNEQFF. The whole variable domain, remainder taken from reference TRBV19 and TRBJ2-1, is DGGITQSPKYLFRKEGQNVTLSCEQNLNHDAMYWYRQDPGQGLRLIYYSQIVNDFQKGDIAEGYSVSREKKESFPLTVTSAQKNPTAFYLCASSGAGLRPYNEQFFGPGTRLTVL.

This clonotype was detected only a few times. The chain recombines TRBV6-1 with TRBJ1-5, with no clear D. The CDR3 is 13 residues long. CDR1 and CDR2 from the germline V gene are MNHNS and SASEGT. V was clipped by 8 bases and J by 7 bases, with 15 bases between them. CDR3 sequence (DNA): TGTGCCAGCGGCTTGGTCCCGCGGCAGCCCCAGCATTTT. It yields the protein CASGLVPRQPQHF.

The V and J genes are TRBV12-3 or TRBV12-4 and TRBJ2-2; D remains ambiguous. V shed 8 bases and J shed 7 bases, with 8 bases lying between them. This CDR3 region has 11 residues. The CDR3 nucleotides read TGTGCCAGCCGCTTCGGCGGGGAGCTGTTTTTT. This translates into CASRFGGELFF.

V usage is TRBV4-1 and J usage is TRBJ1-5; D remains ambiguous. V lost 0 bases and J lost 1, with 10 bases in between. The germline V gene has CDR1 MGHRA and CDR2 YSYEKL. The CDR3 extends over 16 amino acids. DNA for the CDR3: TGCGCCAGCAGCCAAGATTTCCGGGAGAGCAATCAGCCCCAGCATTTT. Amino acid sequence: CASSQDFRESNQPQHF.

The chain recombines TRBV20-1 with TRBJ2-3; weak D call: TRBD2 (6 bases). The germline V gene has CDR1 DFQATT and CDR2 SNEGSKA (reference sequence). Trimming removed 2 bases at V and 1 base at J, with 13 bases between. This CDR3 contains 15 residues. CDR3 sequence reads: CSARPLGGGTDTQYF. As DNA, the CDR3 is TGCAGTGCTAGACCTCTGGGGGGAGGCACAGATACGCAGTATTTT.

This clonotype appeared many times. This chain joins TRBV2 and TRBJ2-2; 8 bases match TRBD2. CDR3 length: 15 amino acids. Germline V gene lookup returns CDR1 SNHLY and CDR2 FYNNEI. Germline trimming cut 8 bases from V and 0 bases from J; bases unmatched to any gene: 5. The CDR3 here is CASGLAGSNTGELFF. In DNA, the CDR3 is TGTGCCAGCGGTTTAGCGGGGTCGAACACCGGGGAGCTGTTTTTT. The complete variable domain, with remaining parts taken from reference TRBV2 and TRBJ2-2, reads EPEVTQTPSHQVTQMGQEVILRCVPISNHLYFYWYRQILGQKVEFLVSFYNNEISEKSEIFDDQFSVERPDGSNFTLKIRSTKLEDSAMYFCASGLAGSNTGELFFGEGSRLTVL.

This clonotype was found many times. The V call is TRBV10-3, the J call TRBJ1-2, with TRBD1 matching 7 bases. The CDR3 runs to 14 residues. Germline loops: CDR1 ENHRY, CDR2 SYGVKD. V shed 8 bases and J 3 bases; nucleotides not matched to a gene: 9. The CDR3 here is CAIGTDPRDYGYTF. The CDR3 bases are TGTGCCATCGGGACAGACCCGAGAGACTATGGCTACACCTTC.